This is a list of T cell receptor beta chains from one sample in a study of T cells in Graves' hyperthyroidism and ophthalmopathy. TCRdb used MiXCR to reprocess the multiplex PCR reads, holding one entry per CDR3 protein. Among some 720,000 distinct CDR3 sequences listed, around 17% were seen once. The specimen sequenced was blood. Receptors originate from a man between 18 and 35 years old with Graves' hyperthyroidism. CDR3s include the opening cysteine and the closing phenylalanine or tryptophan. The D gene is left open where the match is weak. Clone sizes are given selectively: once, few, many, or a class where the clone is expanded.

abundance	v_gene	d_gene	j_gene	CDR3aa	CDR3nt
NA	TRBV5-1	TRBD1	TRBJ2-2	CASSLRQGPGELFF	TGCGCCAGCAGCTTGCGACAGGGTCCCGGGGAGCTGTTTTTT
NA	TRBV5-1	NA	TRBJ2-1	CASSEPSSYNEQFF	TGCGCCAGCAGCGAGCCAAGCTCCTACAATGAGCAGTTCTTC
many	TRBV7-8	NA	TRBJ2-7	CASSSGEGEQYF	TGTGCCAGCAGCTCAGGGGAGGGCGAGCAGTACTTC
NA	TRBV5-8	TRBD2	TRBJ2-2	CASSWAGVNTGELFF	TGTGCCAGCAGCTGGGCGGGGGTGAACACCGGGGAGCTGTTTTTT
many	TRBV25-1	NA	TRBJ2-7	CASSESDWAYEQYF	TGTGCCAGCAGTGAATCAGATTGGGCCTACGAGCAGTACTTC
NA	TRBV19	TRBD1	TRBJ2-2	CASSIDRGDTGELFF	TGTGCCAGTAGTATTGACAGGGGGGACACCGGGGAGCTGTTTTTT
few	TRBV29-1	NA	TRBJ2-3	CSVDRDSGDTQYF	TGCAGCGTTGACAGGGATTCTGGAGATACGCAGTATTTT
NA	TRBV5-1	TRBD2	TRBJ2-5	CASSLAGTSGQETQYF	TGCGCCAGCAGCTTGGCCGGGACTAGCGGCCAAGAGACCCAGTACTTC
few	TRBV24-1	NA	TRBJ2-3	CATSDSGRGPDTQYF	TGTGCCACCAGTGATTCGGGCCGAGGCCCAGATACGCAGTATTTT
few	TRBV20-1	NA	TRBJ1-5	CSARPNSNQPQHF	TGCAGTGCTAGACCTAATAGCAATCAGCCCCAGCATTTT
NA	TRBV4-1	NA	TRBJ1-1	CASSPTALDTEAFF	TGCGCCAGCAGCCCGACAGCCTTAGACACTGAAGCTTTCTTT
NA	TRBV11-2	NA	TRBJ1-2	CASSLAIGSYGYTF	TGTGCCAGCAGCTTAGCTATAGGGAGCTATGGCTACACCTTC
many	TRBV30	NA	TRBJ1-1	CAWTTGLGTEAFF	TGTGCCTGGACTACAGGGTTAGGCACTGAAGCTTTCTTT
many	TRBV6-2/TRBV6-3	NA	TRBJ2-7	CASSYLTDYEQYF	TGTGCCAGCAGTTACCTCACGGACTACGAGCAGTACTTC
few	TRBV6-1	TRBD1	TRBJ2-7	CASSASGQVSYEQYF	TGTGCCAGCAGTGCCTCCGGACAGGTATCGTACGAGCAGTACTTC
NA	TRBV5-6	TRBD2	TRBJ2-1	CASSQGTSGIYNEQFF	TGTGCCAGCAGCCAAGGGACTAGCGGAATTTACAATGAGCAGTTCTTC
NA	TRBV3-1	NA	TRBJ1-2	CASSQEGKVNGYTF	TGTGCCAGCAGCCAAGAGGGTAAGGTGAATGGCTACACCTTC
many	TRBV15	NA	TRBJ1-1	CATSRGSGVSGTEAFF	TGTGCCACCAGCAGAGGGTCGGGGGTCTCGGGCACTGAAGCTTTCTTT
few	TRBV27	NA	TRBJ1-2	CASSSNPWGGDGYTF	TGTGCCAGCAGTTCAAACCCTTGGGGGGGTGATGGCTACACCTTC
NA	TRBV19	NA	TRBJ1-5	CASSLQENQPQHF	TGTGCCAGTAGTCTCCAGGAAAATCAGCCCCAGCATTTT
NA	TRBV19	TRBD2	TRBJ2-1	CASETAGGPVNEQFF	TGTGCCAGTGAAACAGCGGGAGGGCCGGTCAATGAGCAGTTCTTC
few	TRBV29-1	NA	TRBJ2-7	CSVEDRRTYEQYF	TGCAGCGTTGAAGACAGGAGAACCTACGAGCAGTACTTC
few	TRBV5-1	TRBD2	TRBJ2-1	CASSFSGRRDNEQFF	TGCGCCAGCAGCTTTAGCGGGAGAAGAGACAATGAGCAGTTCTTC
NA	TRBV12-3/TRBV12-4	NA	TRBJ1-1	CASSPHTGPRDTEAFF	TGTGCCAGCAGCCCCCATACGGGACCCAGAGACACTGAAGCTTTCTTT
many	TRBV7-9	TRBD1	TRBJ2-1	CASSLELNRGQGQFF	TGTGCCAGCAGCTTAGAACTTAACAGGGGACAAGGGCAGTTCTTC
few	TRBV14	NA	TRBJ2-7	CASSQEQGSYEQYF	TGTGCCAGCAGCCAAGAGCAGGGCTCCTACGAGCAGTACTTC
many	TRBV7-2	TRBD2	TRBJ2-3	CASSKRGGGTDTQYF	TGTGCCAGCAGCAAACGGGGGGGGGGCACAGATACGCAGTATTTT
many	TRBV5-8	TRBD2	TRBJ2-7	CASSLKLAEPSPYEQYF	TGTGCCAGCAGCTTGAAACTAGCGGAGCCTAGCCCCTACGAGCAGTACTTC
few	TRBV20-1	NA	TRBJ2-3	CSTLGGGTDTQYF	TGCAGTACCCTAGGAGGTGGCACAGATACGCAGTATTTT
few	TRBV19	TRBD1	TRBJ2-2	CASSAEDRGPFGELFF	TGTGCCAGTAGTGCCGAGGACAGGGGGCCGTTCGGGGAGCTGTTTTTT
NA	TRBV9	TRBD2	TRBJ2-7	CASSAGVAGVEQYF	TGTGCCAGCAGCGCGGGGGTAGCGGGAGTCGAGCAGTACTTC
many	TRBV28	NA	TRBJ2-7	CASSETAPTLEQYF	TGTGCCAGCAGCGAGACAGCCCCAACGCTAGAGCAGTACTTC
NA	TRBV29-1	NA	TRBJ2-1	CSVEETQSGNNEQFF	TGCAGCGTTGAAGAGACCCAGTCGGGAAACAATGAGCAGTTCTTC
many	TRBV28	NA	TRBJ1-1	CASSMTNTEAFF	TGTGCCAGCAGCATGACAAACACTGAAGCTTTCTTT
NA	TRBV29-1	NA	TRBJ2-7	CSVEDPGGTTYEQYF	TGCAGCGTTGAAGATCCTGGCGGGACCACCTACGAGCAGTACTTC
many	TRBV18	NA	TRBJ1-1	CASSPRVRDTEAFF	TGTGCCAGCTCCCCCAGGGTTAGGGACACTGAAGCTTTCTTT
few	TRBV27	TRBD2	TRBJ2-1	CASSLSSLAGNNEQFF	TGTGCCAGCAGTTTATCCTCCTTAGCGGGCAACAATGAGCAGTTCTTC
NA	TRBV29-1	TRBD1	TRBJ2-5	CSVEAQGIAKTQYF	TGCAGCGTTGAGGCACAGGGGATTGCAAAGACCCAGTACTTC
NA	TRBV10-3	NA	TRBJ2-3	CAIRGDTRTDTQYF	TGTGCCATCAGGGGGGACACCCGCACAGATACGCAGTATTTT
few	TRBV7-8	TRBD1	TRBJ1-1	CASSWGQGGATEAFF	TGTGCCAGCAGCTGGGGACAGGGGGGAGCCACTGAAGCTTTCTTT
NA	TRBV6-1	NA	TRBJ2-7	CASSNTGTPYEQYF	TGTGCCAGCAGTAACACCGGGACACCCTACGAGCAGTACTTC